The 6 T cell receptor beta chains reported below all come from one sample, sequenced in a study of vaccination effects on CD4 cells after COVID-19 (dated 2022 in TCRdb). Library method: the immunoSEQ multiplex PCR assay. Imported from immuneACCESS, the table was reduced by TCRdb to in-frame sequences with V and J called. These copies leave out some clones; in studies compared against another copy, an unresolved V gene accounts for under half, and the cause of the remainder is not known. In this sample the table shows around 53,000 clones, 65% to 75% of which occur a single time. The ten largest make up under 7% of the sample. These receptors are not linked to any known antigen. After less than eleven days of culture, CD4+ T cells were isolated with the EasySep CD4+ T cell isolation kit. Convalescent patients had PCR-confirmed SARS-CoV-2 infection between March and December 2020, before Alpha, Beta and Delta variants emerged in the United States. Participants received two doses of either the BNT162b2 or the mRNA-1273 mRNA SARS-CoV-2 vaccine.

The specimen was CD4+ T cells from PBMCs cultured without peptide, collected after COVID-19 vaccination. The receptors were gathered from a human donor who had a prior SARS-CoV-2 infection.

The chain recombines TRBV4-2 with TRBJ1-1; TRBD1 aligns across 10 bases. CDR3 length equals 14 residues. J was trimmed by 4 bases and V by 4 bases; bases with no gene match: 3. CDR1 is LGHNA, CDR2 YNFKEQ, per germline. CDR3 in amino acids: CASSRWTGGTEAFF. CDR3 coding DNA: TGTGCCAGCAGCCGATGGACAGGGGGCACTGAAGCTTTCTTT.

This chain connects TRBV19 to TRBJ1-1; D gene uncertain. Germline CDR1 is LNHDA and CDR2 is SQIVND (reference sequence). V lost 7 bases, J lost 5 bases, and 14 bases lay in between. This CDR3 comprises 13 residues. This CDR3 is CASTGSGETEAFF. The CDR3 DNA sequence: TGTGCCAGTACCGGGTCCGGGGAGACTGAAGCTTTCTTT.

This clone has a single count. The gene calls are TRBV5-1 and TRBJ2-1; 10 bases fit TRBD2. Germline loops: CDR1 SGHRS, CDR2 YFSETQ. Losses at the gene ends were 7 bases for V and 0 bases for J; bases not matched to a gene: 10. This CDR3 region has 17 residues. CDR3 region: CASGTWASGGSYNEQFF. CDR3 bases: TGCGCCAGCGGCACGTGGGCTAGCGGGGGCTCCTACAATGAGCAGTTCTTC. Drawing the rest from reference TRBV5-1 and TRBJ2-1, the complete variable domain is KAGVTQTPRYLIKTRGQQVTLSCSPISGHRSVSWYQQTPGQGLQFLFEYFSETQRNKGNFPGRFSGRQFSNSRSEMNVSTLELGDSALYLCASGTWASGGSYNEQFFGPGTRLTVL.

V usage is TRBV18 and J usage is TRBJ1-1; D is uncertain. V dropped 3 bases and J dropped 6 bases, with 14 bases sitting between them. This CDR3 region has 14 residues. CDR1 is KGHSH, CDR2 LQKENI, per germline. The CDR3 sequence is CASSPGPRAAEAFF. DNA for the CDR3: TGTGCCAGCTCACCCGGACCTCGAGCCGCTGAAGCTTTCTTT.

This clone occurred once. The chain carries TRBV6-2 or TRBV6-3 and TRBJ2-1; 8 nucleotides line up with TRBD2. There are 21 residues in the CDR3. J lost 0 bases, V lost 0 bases, and 16 bases had no gene match. Germline assignment: CDR1 MNHEY and CDR2 SVGEGT. CDR3 sequence: CASSYSLRRGGSLSSYNEQFF. In DNA, the CDR3 is TGTGCCAGCAGTTACTCGTTACGTCGGGGGGGGTCCCTAAGCTCCTACAATGAGCAGTTCTTC.

The genes are TRBV4-2 and TRBJ1-2; D is unresolved. The CDR3 totals 14 residues. CDR1 is LGHNA and CDR2 is YNFKEQ in the germline V gene. V lost 1 base and J lost 5, with 11 bases in between. The chain's CDR3 is CASSQAAVGYGYTF. The CDR3 bases are TGTGCCAGCAGCCAAGCAGCAGTTGGTTATGGCTACACCTTC.